The source of this T cell receptor (beta chain) is a study of cytomegalovirus exposure and HLA in healthy donors. Points from the study as a whole: DRB1 had the most TCR associations and HLA-C the fewest, a later analysis found, with rates varying by HLA locus.

Germline-derived CDR1 and CDR2 are SNHLY and FYNNEI. The CDR3 loop spans 12 amino acids. Trimming left V 10 bases short and J 4 bases short, with 12 bases between. 13 Jbeta primers and 60 Vbeta primers were used for the PCR. Method: immunoSEQ multiplex PCR; TCRdb's copy keeps in-frame clones and lacks some. The data show 100,000 to 140,000 clones, with roughly 82% seen just once and around 4% held by the top ten. Note on this clone: Its target is not known.

This sequence joins TRBV2 and TRBJ2-3; TRBD1 is a possible D gene (6 bases). This sequence originates from a male donor in good health and CMV-seronegative. Input material: PBMCs. The CDR3 bases are TGTGCCAACCGGGACAACTCAGATACGCAGTATTTT. Its protein is CANRDNSDTQYF.